This T cell receptor (beta chain) was identified in a study of OX40 agonist ivuxolimab in advanced cancers. Overall study results and limits: More expanded clones were seen, on average, in CD8+ T cells than in CD4+. The 0.1-3.0 mg/kg partial responders had among the lowest clonal expansion.

V dropped 1 base and J dropped 6 bases, with 13 bases sitting between them. This CDR3 is built from 15 residues. The germline gives CDR1 SGHTA, CDR2 FQGTGA. Of note for this clone: The antigen is undetermined.

Method: immunoSEQ multiplex PCR; TCRdb's copy keeps in-frame clones and lacks some. The sample shows about 76,000 clones, around 81% of them seen only once. Baseline, cycle 4 day 1, and cycle 7 day 1 were the blood sampling points. This rearrangement joins TRBV7-3 to TRBJ2-1; the D gene is possibly TRBD2 (5 bases). The TCR was taken from an adult with an advanced solid tumor such as melanoma, head and neck, liver or kidney cancer. Sequences were derived from CD4+ or CD8+ T cells sorted from blood, sampled in a trial of the OX40 agonist ivuxolimab. CDR3 residues: CASSLNGGSRNEQFF. CDR3 DNA: TGTGCCAGCAGCTTAAATGGAGGTAGTCGCAATGAGCAGTTCTTC.